This T cell receptor (beta chain) was sequenced for a study of blood T cell repertoires in COVID-19. V shed 7 bases and J shed 8 bases, with 17 bases lying between them. The CDR3 sequence is 13 residues long. Germline values: CDR1 SQVTM, CDR2 ANQGSEA. Assay used: immunoSEQ multiplex PCR; TCRdb lists only in-frame clones, some missing. Here the sample spans approximately 180,000 clones, 80% to 90% being singletons. This sequence originates from a woman between 50 and 59 years old with acute or convalescent COVID-19. The rearrangement uses TRBV29-1 and TRBJ1-4; tentatively, D is TRBD1 (6 bases). Sequencing was carried out using peripheral blood. The CDR3 reads CSAKDSAGEKLFF. The CDR3 DNA is TGCAGCGCTAAGGACAGCGCTGGAGAAAAACTGTTTTTT.